The entry that follows covers one T cell receptor (beta chain) sequence. Ages ranged from roughly 18 to 100 years, with residence in 24 US areas. Cohort allocation depended upon clinical history that participants reported. Recovered status in Cohort 3 required two negative PCRs, clearance, or symptom resolution. The data were taken from a study of blood T cell repertoires in COVID-19. The CDR3 has 16 residues. CDR1 is SGHVS and CDR2 is FNYEAQ in the germline V gene. V shed 5 bases and J 0 bases; nucleotides not matched to a gene: 7. Original processing methods: Researchers report that nucleated cell counts were estimated from reference gene primer amplification. Sequencing was performed with immunoSEQ multiplex PCR; in TCRdb, only in-frame clones are kept and a portion is missing. Clone size and V and J calls were adopted from that table, with D and trimming inferred from the DNA. Of under 200,000 clones in the sample, about 88% were seen once.

Sequencing was done on a sample of PBMCs or T cells enriched from blood (not recorded which). The chain employs TRBV7-6 and TRBJ1-5, with 7 nucleotides matching TRBD1. This receptor was obtained from a young woman who had recovered from COVID-19. The CDR3, as DNA: TGTGCCAGCAGCCGAGGACAGGATGATAGCAATCAGCCCCAGCATTTT. It translates to CASSRGQDDSNQPQHF. Complete variable domain (other parts from reference TRBV7-6 and TRBJ1-5): GAGVSQSPRYKVTKRGQDVALRCDPISGHVSLYWYRQALGQGPEFLTYFNYEAQQDKSGLPNDRFSAERPEGSISTLTIQRTEQRDSAMYRCASSRGQDDSNQPQHFGDGTRLSIL.